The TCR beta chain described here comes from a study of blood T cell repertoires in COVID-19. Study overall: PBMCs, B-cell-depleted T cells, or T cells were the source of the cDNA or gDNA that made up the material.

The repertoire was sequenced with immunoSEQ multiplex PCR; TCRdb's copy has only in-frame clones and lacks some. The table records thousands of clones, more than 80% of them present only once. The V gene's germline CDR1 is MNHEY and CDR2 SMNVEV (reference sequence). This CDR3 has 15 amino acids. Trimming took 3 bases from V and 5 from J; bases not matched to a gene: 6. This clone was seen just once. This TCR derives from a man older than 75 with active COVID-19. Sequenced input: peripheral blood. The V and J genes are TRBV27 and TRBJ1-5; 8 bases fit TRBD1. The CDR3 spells CASSFGRGLDQPQHF. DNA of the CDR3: TGTGCCAGCAGTTTTGGCAGGGGGCTGGATCAGCCCCAGCATTTT.